The rows below give T cell receptor beta chains drawn from one sample of a study of shared clonotypes between healthy human individuals. The table came from immunoSEQ multiplex PCR; TCRdb's copy has only in-frame clones and leaves some out. The profile shows 1.5 million to 2.5 million clones, about 95% of them singletons. Sample: naive CD8+ T cells sorted from blood. These receptors all come from a man younger than 30 in good health. Each CDR3 is given with its conserved first and last residue. A D gene is named only where the DNA matches it firmly. Clone sizes are given selectively: once, few, many, or a class where the clone is expanded.

14	TRBV11-2	once	TRBJ2-7	TRBD1	CASSRTGWEYEQYF	TGTGCCAGCAGCCGGACAGGGTGGGAATACGAGCAGTACTTC
14	TRBV27	.	TRBJ2-1	.	CASSLLLGDNEQFF	TGTGCCAGCAGCCTCTTACTAGGGGACAATGAGCAGTTCTTC
15	TRBV7-9	once	TRBJ2-2	.	CASSSPENPPGELFF	TGTGCCAGCAGCTCGCCGGAGAACCCTCCGGGGGAGCTGTTTTTT
13	TRBV4-1	.	TRBJ2-7	.	CASSQWGGDEQYF	TGCGCCAGCAGCCAGTGGGGTGGGGACGAGCAGTACTTC
14	TRBV4-1	.	TRBJ2-2	.	CASSSTEITGELFF	TGCGCCAGCAGCTCAACAGAAATCACCGGGGAGCTGTTTTTT
14	TRBV5-4	.	TRBJ2-2	TRBD2	CASRLAENTGELFF	TGTGCCAGCAGACTAGCGGAGAACACCGGGGAGCTGTTTTTT
13	TRBV2	.	TRBJ2-7	.	CASTAGGGGEQYF	TGTGCCAGCACGGCAGGGGGGGGTGGCGAGCAGTACTTC
15	TRBV13	.	TRBJ2-3	TRBD2	CASSPESGGADTQYF	TGTGCCAGCAGCCCCGAAAGCGGGGGGGCCGATACGCAGTATTTT
15	TRBV5-4	.	TRBJ2-7	TRBD1	CASSLMTGPQGEQYF	TGTGCCAGCAGCTTGATGACAGGGCCCCAGGGGGAGCAGTACTTC
15	TRBV11-2	.	TRBJ2-7	.	CASSREGGLTYEQYF	TGTGCCAGCAGCCGAGAGGGGGGTTTAACCTACGAGCAGTACTTC
12	TRBV5-4	.	TRBJ2-5	.	CASRTPGETQYF	TGTGCCAGCAGGACCCCAGGAGAGACCCAGTACTTC
15	TRBV9	once	TRBJ2-3	TRBD2	CASSVSGNTADTQYF	TGTGCCAGCAGCGTTAGCGGGAATACGGCAGATACGCAGTATTTT
16	TRBV7-9	.	TRBJ1-2	.	CASSESLTAELHGYTF	TGTGCCAGCAGCGAATCATTAACTGCGGAACTTCATGGCTACACCTTC
16	TRBV5-4	.	TRBJ1-6	.	CASSSEESSYNSPLHF	TGTGCCAGCAGCTCGGAGGAGAGCTCCTATAATTCACCCCTCCACTTT
18	TRBV7-9	.	TRBJ2-3	TRBD2	CASSGTSGKEKSTDTQYF	TGTGCCAGCAGTGGGACTAGCGGGAAGGAGAAGAGCACAGATACGCAGTATTTT
15	TRBV7-9	.	TRBJ1-5	TRBD1	CASSGDRVSDQPQHF	TGTGCCAGCTCCGGGGACAGGGTTTCCGATCAGCCCCAGCATTTT